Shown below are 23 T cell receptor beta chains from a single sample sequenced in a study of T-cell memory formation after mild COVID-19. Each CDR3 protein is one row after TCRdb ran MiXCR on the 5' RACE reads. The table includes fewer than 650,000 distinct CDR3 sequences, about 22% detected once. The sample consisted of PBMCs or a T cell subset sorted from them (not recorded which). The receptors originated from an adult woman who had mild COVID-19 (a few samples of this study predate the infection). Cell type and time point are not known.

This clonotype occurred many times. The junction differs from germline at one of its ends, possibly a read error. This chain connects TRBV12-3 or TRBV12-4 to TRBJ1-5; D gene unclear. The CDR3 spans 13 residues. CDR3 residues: CASSLGRDQPQHF. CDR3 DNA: TGTGCCAGCAGCTTAGGGCGGGATCAGCCCCAGCATTTT.

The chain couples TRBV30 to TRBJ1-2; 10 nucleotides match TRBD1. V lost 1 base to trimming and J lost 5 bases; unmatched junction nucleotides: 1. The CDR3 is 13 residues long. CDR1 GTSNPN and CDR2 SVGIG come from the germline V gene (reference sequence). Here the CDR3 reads CAWSEGQGYGYTF. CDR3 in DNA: TGTGCCTGGAGTGAGGGACAGGGGTATGGCTACACCTTC.

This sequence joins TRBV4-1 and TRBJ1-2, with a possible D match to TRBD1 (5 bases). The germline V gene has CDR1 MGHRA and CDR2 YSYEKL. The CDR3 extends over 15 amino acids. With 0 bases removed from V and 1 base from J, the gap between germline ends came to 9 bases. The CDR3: CASSQDIGHNYGYTF. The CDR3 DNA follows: TGCGCCAGCAGCCAAGATATCGGACATAACTATGGCTACACCTTC.

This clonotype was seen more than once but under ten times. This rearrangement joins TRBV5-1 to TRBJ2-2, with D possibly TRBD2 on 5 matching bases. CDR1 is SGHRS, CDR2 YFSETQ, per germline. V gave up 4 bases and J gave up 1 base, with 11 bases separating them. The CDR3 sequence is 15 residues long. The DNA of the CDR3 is TGCGCCAGCAGCCTGCGGGTGATGAACACCGGGGAGCTGTTTTTT. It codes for CASSLRVMNTGELFF.

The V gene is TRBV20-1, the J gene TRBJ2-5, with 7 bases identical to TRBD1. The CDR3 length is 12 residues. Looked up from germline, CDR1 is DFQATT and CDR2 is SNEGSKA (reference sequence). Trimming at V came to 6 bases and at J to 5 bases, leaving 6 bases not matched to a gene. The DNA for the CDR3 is TGCAGTGCCACGACAGGGCAGGAGACCCAGTACTTC. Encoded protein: CSATTGQETQYF.

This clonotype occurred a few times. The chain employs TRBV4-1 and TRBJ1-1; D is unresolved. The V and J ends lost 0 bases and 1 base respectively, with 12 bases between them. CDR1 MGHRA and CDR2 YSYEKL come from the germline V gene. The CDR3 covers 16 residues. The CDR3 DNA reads TGCGCCAGCAGCCAAGATTGGAGTCAGGCGAACACTGAAGCTTTCTTT. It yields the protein CASSQDWSQANTEAFF.

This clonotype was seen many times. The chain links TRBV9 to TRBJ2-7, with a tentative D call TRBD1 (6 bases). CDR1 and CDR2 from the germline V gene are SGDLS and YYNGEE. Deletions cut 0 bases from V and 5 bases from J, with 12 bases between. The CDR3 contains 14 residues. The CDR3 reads CASSVGSQGNEQYF. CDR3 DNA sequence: TGTGCCAGCAGCGTAGGGTCACAGGGAAACGAGCAGTACTTC.

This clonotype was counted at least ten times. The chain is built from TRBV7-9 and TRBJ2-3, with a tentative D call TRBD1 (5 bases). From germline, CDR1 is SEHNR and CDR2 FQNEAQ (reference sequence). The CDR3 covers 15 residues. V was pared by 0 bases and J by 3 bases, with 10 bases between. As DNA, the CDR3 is TGTGCCAGCAGCTTAGCTGACAGAAGGACAGATACGCAGTATTTT. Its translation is CASSLADRRTDTQYF. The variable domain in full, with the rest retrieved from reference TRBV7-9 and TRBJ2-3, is DTGVSQNPRHKITKRGQNVTFRCDPISEHNRLYWYRQTLGQGPEFLTYFQNEAQLEKSRLLSDRFSAERPKGSFSTLEIQRTEQGDSAMYLCASSLADRRTDTQYFGPGTRLTVL.

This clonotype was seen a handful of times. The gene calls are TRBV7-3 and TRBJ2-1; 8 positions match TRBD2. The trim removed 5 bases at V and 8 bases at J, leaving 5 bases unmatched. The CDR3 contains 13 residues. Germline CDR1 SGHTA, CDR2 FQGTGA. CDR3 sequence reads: CASSLGTSDEQFF. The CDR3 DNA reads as TGTGCCAGCAGCCTCGGGACTAGTGATGAGCAGTTCTTC.

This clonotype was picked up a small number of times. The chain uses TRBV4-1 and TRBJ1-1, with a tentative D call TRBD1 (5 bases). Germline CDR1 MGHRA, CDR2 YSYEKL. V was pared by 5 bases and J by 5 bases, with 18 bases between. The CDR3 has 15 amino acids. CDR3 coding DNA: TGCGCCAGCAGCTTCACTGGAGGGGCAGGAACTGAAGCTTTCTTT. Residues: CASSFTGGAGTEAFF.

The CDR3 sequence: CASSSLSHTEAFF. CDR3 DNA: TGTGCCAGCAGTTCCCTATCACATACTGAAGCTTTCTTT. This sequence joins TRBV6-5 and TRBJ1-1; D not certain. Germline assignment: CDR1 MNHEY and CDR2 SVGAGI. The length of the CDR3 is 13 residues. The V gene lost 4 bases and the J gene lost 5 bases, with 11 bases spanning the gap.

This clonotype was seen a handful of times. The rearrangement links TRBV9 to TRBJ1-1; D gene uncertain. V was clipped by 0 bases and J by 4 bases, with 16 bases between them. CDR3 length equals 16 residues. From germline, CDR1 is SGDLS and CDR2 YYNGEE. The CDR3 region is CASSVGTAIYITEAFF. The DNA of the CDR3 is TGTGCCAGCAGCGTAGGAACGGCCATCTATATCACTGAAGCTTTCTTT.

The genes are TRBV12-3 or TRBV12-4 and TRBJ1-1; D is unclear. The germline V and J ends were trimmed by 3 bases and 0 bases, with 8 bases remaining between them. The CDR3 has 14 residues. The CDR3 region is CASSLSNLNTEAFF. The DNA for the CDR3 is TGTGCCAGCAGTTTGTCTAACTTGAACACTGAAGCTTTCTTT.

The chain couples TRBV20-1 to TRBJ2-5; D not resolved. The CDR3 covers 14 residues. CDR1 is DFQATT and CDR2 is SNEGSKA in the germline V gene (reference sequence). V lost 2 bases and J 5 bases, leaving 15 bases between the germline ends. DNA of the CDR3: TGCAGTGCTAGACGAGGAATCATCGGGGAGACCCAGTACTTC. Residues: CSARRGIIGETQYF.

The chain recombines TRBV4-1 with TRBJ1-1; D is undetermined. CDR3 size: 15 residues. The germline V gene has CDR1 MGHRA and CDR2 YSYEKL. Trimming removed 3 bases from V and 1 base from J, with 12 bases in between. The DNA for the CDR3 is TGCGCCAGCAGCCACGCTCCGGTAGCGAACACTGAAGCTTTCTTT. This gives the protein CASSHAPVANTEAFF.

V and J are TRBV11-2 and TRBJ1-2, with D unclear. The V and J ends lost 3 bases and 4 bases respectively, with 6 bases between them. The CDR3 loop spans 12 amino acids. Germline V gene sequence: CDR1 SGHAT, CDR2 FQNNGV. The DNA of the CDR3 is TGTGCCAGCAGCTTTCAATCCTATGGCTACACCTTC. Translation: CASSFQSYGYTF.

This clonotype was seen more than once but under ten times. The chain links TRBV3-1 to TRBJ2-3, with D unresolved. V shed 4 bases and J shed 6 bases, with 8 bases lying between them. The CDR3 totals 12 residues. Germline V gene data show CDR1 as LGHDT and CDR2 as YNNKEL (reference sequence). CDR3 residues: CASSRVRDTQYF. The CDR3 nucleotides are TGTGCCAGCAGCCGCGTCCGGGATACGCAGTATTTT.

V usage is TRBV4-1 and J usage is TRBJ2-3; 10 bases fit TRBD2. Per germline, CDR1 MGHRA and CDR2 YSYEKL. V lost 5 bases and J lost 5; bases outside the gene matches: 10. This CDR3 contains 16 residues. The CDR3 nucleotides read TGCGCCAGCAGCGAGGAAAGCGGGGGGGAGAGAGATACGCAGTATTTT. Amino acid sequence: CASSEESGGERDTQYF.

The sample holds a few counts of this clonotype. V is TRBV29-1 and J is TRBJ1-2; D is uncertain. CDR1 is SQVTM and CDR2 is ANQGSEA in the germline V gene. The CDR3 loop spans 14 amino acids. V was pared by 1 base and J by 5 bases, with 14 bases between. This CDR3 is CSVEGGRKKYGYTF. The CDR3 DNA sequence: TGCAGCGTTGAAGGAGGCAGGAAAAAATATGGCTACACCTTC.

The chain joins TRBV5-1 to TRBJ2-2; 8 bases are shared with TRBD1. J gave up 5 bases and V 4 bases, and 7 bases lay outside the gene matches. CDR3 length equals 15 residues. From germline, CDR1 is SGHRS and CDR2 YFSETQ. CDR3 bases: TGCGCCAGCAGCCAGGACAGGGTGTTGACCGGGGAGCTGTTTTTT. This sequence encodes CASSQDRVLTGELFF. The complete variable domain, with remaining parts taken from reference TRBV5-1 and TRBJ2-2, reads KAGVTQTPRYLIKTRGQQVTLSCSPISGHRSVSWYQQTPGQGLQFLFEYFSETQRNKGNFPGRFSGRQFSNSRSEMNVSTLELGDSALYLCASSQDRVLTGELFFGEGSRLTVL.

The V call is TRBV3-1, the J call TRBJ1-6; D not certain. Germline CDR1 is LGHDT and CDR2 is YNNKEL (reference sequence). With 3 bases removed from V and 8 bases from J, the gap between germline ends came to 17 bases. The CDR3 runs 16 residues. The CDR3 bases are TGTGCCAGCAGCCACTGGACCAGGAGATTAGATTCACCCCTCCACTTT. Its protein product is CASSHWTRRLDSPLHF.

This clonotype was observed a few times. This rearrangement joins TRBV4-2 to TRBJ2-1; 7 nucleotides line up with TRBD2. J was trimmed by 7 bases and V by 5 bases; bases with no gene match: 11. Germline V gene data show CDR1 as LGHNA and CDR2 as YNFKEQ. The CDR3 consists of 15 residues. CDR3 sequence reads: CASSSWAAGENEQFF. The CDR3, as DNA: TGTGCCAGCAGCTCCTGGGCGGCGGGAGAGAATGAGCAGTTCTTC.

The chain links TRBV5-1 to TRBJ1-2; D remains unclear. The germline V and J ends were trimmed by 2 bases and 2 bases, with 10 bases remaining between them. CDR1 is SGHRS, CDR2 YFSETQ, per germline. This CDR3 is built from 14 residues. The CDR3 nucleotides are TGCGCCAGCAGCTTCGGAGCCACGAACTATGGCTACACCTTC. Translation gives CASSFGATNYGYTF.